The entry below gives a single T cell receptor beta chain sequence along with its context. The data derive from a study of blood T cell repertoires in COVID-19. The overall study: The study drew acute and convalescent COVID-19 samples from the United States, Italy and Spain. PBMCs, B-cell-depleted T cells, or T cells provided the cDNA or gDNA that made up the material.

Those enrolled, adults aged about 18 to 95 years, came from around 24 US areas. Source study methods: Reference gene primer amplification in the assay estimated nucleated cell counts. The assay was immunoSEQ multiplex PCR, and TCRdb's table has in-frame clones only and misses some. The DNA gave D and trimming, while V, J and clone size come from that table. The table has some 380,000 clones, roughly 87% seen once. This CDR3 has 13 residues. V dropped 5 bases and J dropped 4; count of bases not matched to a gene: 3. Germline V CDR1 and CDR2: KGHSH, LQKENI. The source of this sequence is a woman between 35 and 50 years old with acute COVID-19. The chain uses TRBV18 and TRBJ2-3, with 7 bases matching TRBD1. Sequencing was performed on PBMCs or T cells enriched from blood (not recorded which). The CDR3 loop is CASSAGTADTQYF. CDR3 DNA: TGTGCCAGCTCAGCTGGGACAGCAGATACGCAGTATTTT.